This TCR beta chain was recorded in a study of yellow fever vaccine responses in identical twins. V was cut by 4 bases and J by 8 bases, with 18 bases left in between. The CDR3 has 15 residues. Germline lookup yields CDR1 LGHNA and CDR2 YNFKEQ. TCRdb passed the RT-PCR reads through MiXCR, listing each CDR3 protein once. Of about 18,000 distinct CDR3 sequences detected, 60% to 70% appear once; the ten largest clones hold more than 7%. Details on this clonotype: Antigen unknown.

Findings and caveats of the study: After vaccination, twins' T cell response reportedly seemed partly convergent, partly personalized.

This TCR derives from a young woman who received the yellow fever vaccine. Source: T cells from blood (PBMCs), unsorted or a sorted subset (not recorded which), taken before or after yellow fever vaccination (not recorded which). The chain combines TRBV4-2 with TRBJ2-1, with no clear D. CDR3 DNA: TGTGCCAGCAGCCGGGCCGGTGGGGATACGGATGAGCAGTTCTTC. As protein: CASSRAGGDTDEQFF.